This T cell receptor (beta chain) was retrieved from a study of shared clonotypes between healthy human individuals. The material for each subset, its genomic DNA, was split evenly across several immunoSEQ plates. TCRdb's table, derived via immunoSEQ multiplex PCR, lists solely in-frame clones and lacks some. The table has hundreds of thousands of clones, around 80% seen once. The sequencing sample was made of PBMCs. The sequence came from a woman between 40 and 55 years old in good health. Some clones in this sample may be carry-over from other donors' samples.

The CDR3 loop reads CASSLRGPSTDTQYF. For the CDR3, the DNA is TGTGCCAGCAGCTTACGCGGGCCTAGCACAGATACGCAGTATTTT. V usage is TRBV7-2 and J usage is TRBJ2-3; maybe TRBD2 (5 bases). The length of the CDR3 is 15 residues. The germline V gene has CDR1 SGHTA and CDR2 FQGNSA. The V and J ends lost 2 bases and 0 bases respectively, with 9 bases between them.